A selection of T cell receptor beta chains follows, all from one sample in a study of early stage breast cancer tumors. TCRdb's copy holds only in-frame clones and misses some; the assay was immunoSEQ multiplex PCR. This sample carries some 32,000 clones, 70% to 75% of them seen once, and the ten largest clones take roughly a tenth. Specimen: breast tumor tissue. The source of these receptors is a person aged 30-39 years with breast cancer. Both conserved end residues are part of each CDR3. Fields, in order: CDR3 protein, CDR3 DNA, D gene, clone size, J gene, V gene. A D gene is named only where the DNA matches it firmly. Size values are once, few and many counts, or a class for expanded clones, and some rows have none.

cdr3_aa: CASSDSPVNTEAFF; cdr3_nt: TGCGCCAGCAGTGATTCCCCGGTGAACACTGAAGCTTTCTTT; d_call: .; clone_size: .; j_call: TRBJ1-1; v_call: TRBV10-1
cdr3_aa: CASSQERGRGNQPQHF; cdr3_nt: TGCGCCAGCAGTCAGGAAAGGGGACGGGGCAATCAGCCCCAGCATTTT; d_call: .; clone_size: .; j_call: TRBJ1-5; v_call: TRBV23-1
cdr3_aa: CASSSSGGLNTEAFF; cdr3_nt: TGCGCCAGCAGCTCCTCAGGGGGCCTGAACACTGAAGCTTTCTTT; d_call: TRBD1; clone_size: .; j_call: TRBJ1-1; v_call: TRBV5-1
cdr3_aa: CASSPVTRRGDGYTF; cdr3_nt: TGTGCCAGCTCCCCCGTTACGAGGCGGGGGGATGGCTACACCTTC; d_call: .; clone_size: once; j_call: TRBJ1-2; v_call: TRBV18
cdr3_aa: CASSPSEGGSQPQHF; cdr3_nt: TGTGCCAGCAGTCCCTCCGAGGGGGGAAGTCAGCCCCAGCATTTT; d_call: .; clone_size: .; j_call: TRBJ1-5; v_call: TRBV6-5
cdr3_aa: CASSPRTESSSRHNEQFF; cdr3_nt: TGTGCCAGCAGCCCTCGGACAGAAAGTAGCTCCAGACACAATGAGCAGTTCTTC; d_call: .; clone_size: .; j_call: TRBJ2-1; v_call: TRBV11-2
cdr3_aa: CASLRDRNEKLFF; cdr3_nt: TGTGCCAGCCTTCGGGACCGCAATGAAAAACTGTTTTTT; d_call: .; clone_size: once; j_call: TRBJ1-4; v_call: TRBV2
cdr3_aa: CASSAGTGPYNSPLHF; cdr3_nt: TGTGCCAGCAGCGCGGGAACAGGGCCATATAATTCACCCCTCCACTTT; d_call: .; clone_size: .; j_call: TRBJ1-6; v_call: TRBV9
cdr3_aa: CSVAPTDNEQFF; cdr3_nt: TGCAGCGTGGCCCCGACAGACAATGAGCAGTTCTTC; d_call: .; clone_size: few; j_call: TRBJ2-1; v_call: TRBV29-1
cdr3_aa: CASGSSTQPQHF; cdr3_nt: TGTGCTAGTGGTTCGAGCACTCAGCCCCAGCATTTT; d_call: .; clone_size: .; j_call: TRBJ1-5; v_call: TRBV12-5
cdr3_aa: CASTSRMGTSETYEQYF; cdr3_nt: TGTGCCAGTACCTCACGAATGGGGACTAGCGAGACCTACGAGCAGTACTTC; d_call: TRBD2; clone_size: .; j_call: TRBJ2-7; v_call: TRBV19
cdr3_aa: CASSESGTSLETQYF; cdr3_nt: TGTGCCAGCAGCGAATCCGGGACTAGCTTAGAGACCCAGTACTTC; d_call: TRBD2; clone_size: .; j_call: TRBJ2-5; v_call: TRBV28
cdr3_aa: CATSRDTFQPDEQFF; cdr3_nt: TGTGCCACCAGCAGAGATACATTTCAGCCGGATGAGCAGTTCTTC; d_call: .; clone_size: .; j_call: TRBJ2-1; v_call: TRBV15
cdr3_aa: CASSKRVCDSYEQYF; cdr3_nt: TGTGCCAGCAGCAAAAGGGTTTGCGACTCCTACGAGCAGTACTTC; d_call: .; clone_size: .; j_call: TRBJ2-7; v_call: TRBV21-1
cdr3_aa: CASREGVVREKLFF; cdr3_nt: TGTGCCAGCAGGGAGGGTGTGGTCCGTGAAAAACTGTTTTTT; d_call: .; clone_size: .; j_call: TRBJ1-4; v_call: TRBV28
cdr3_aa: CASSRGTSVTNTGELFF; cdr3_nt: TGTGCCAGCAGCCGGGGAACTAGCGTGACCAACACCGGGGAGCTGTTTTTT; d_call: TRBD2; clone_size: .; j_call: TRBJ2-2; v_call: TRBV27
cdr3_aa: CASSTGTNPDTQYF; cdr3_nt: TGTGCCAGTAGTACCGGGACTAATCCAGATACGCAGTATTTT; d_call: TRBD2; clone_size: .; j_call: TRBJ2-3; v_call: TRBV19
cdr3_aa: CASSLGTSGGYNEQFF; cdr3_nt: TGTGCCAGCAGCCTCGGGACTAGCGGGGGTTACAATGAGCAGTTCTTC; d_call: TRBD2; clone_size: .; j_call: TRBJ2-1; v_call: TRBV5-4
cdr3_aa: CASSARQGPQPQHF; cdr3_nt: TGTGCCAGTAGTGCCAGACAGGGCCCCCAGCCCCAGCATTTT; d_call: TRBD1; clone_size: .; j_call: TRBJ1-5; v_call: TRBV19
cdr3_aa: CAIGTRGANVLTF; cdr3_nt: TGTGCCATCGGCACGAGGGGGGCCAACGTCCTGACTTTC; d_call: .; clone_size: .; j_call: TRBJ2-6; v_call: TRBV10-3
cdr3_aa: CASSLDRDFDNEQFF; cdr3_nt: TGCGCCAGCAGCTTGGACAGGGATTTTGACAATGAGCAGTTCTTC; d_call: .; clone_size: .; j_call: TRBJ2-1; v_call: TRBV5-1
cdr3_aa: CASSIDRRTGGITGELFF; cdr3_nt: TGTGCCAGTAGTATAGATCGAAGGACAGGGGGTATTACCGGGGAGCTGTTTTTT; d_call: TRBD1; clone_size: few; j_call: TRBJ2-2; v_call: TRBV19
cdr3_aa: CASSLKGARAETYEQYF; cdr3_nt: TGTGCCAGCAGTTTAAAGGGGGCGCGTGCCGAGACCTACGAGCAGTACTTC; d_call: TRBD1; clone_size: .; j_call: TRBJ2-7; v_call: TRBV27
cdr3_aa: CASKREGGSYEQYF; cdr3_nt: TGCGCCAGTAAGCGGGAGGGTGGTTCCTACGAGCAGTACTTC; d_call: TRBD2; clone_size: .; j_call: TRBJ2-7; v_call: TRBV5-1
cdr3_aa: CASSVDPSGRSLSSYNEQFF; cdr3_nt: TGTGCCAGCAGCGTAGATCCTAGCGGGAGGTCACTTAGCTCCTACAATGAGCAGTTCTTC; d_call: TRBD2; clone_size: .; j_call: TRBJ2-1; v_call: TRBV9
cdr3_aa: CASSTRGGANSYEQYF; cdr3_nt: TGTGCCAGTAGTACCCGAGGGGGGGCCAACTCCTACGAGCAGTACTTC; d_call: .; clone_size: .; j_call: TRBJ2-7; v_call: TRBV19
cdr3_aa: CATSRDRAEETQYF; cdr3_nt: TGTGCCACCAGCAGAGACAGGGCGGAGGAGACCCAGTACTTC; d_call: .; clone_size: .; j_call: TRBJ2-5; v_call: TRBV15
cdr3_aa: CASSTHNYGYTF; cdr3_nt: TGTGCCAGCAGTACCCATAACTATGGCTACACCTTC; d_call: .; clone_size: .; j_call: TRBJ1-2; v_call: TRBV6-5
cdr3_aa: CASSYSTGQLGNTIYF; cdr3_nt: TGTGCCAGCAGTTACTCCACCGGACAGCTTGGAAACACCATATATTTT; d_call: .; clone_size: .; j_call: TRBJ1-3; v_call: TRBV6-5
cdr3_aa: CASSRRGMEYTEAFF; cdr3_nt: TGTGCCAGCAGTCGCAGGGGGATGGAGTACACTGAAGCTTTCTTT; d_call: TRBD1; clone_size: .; j_call: TRBJ1-1; v_call: TRBV7-9
cdr3_aa: CAWSVHLGGTQYF; cdr3_nt: TGTGCCTGGAGTGTACATCTGGGAGGTACGCAGTATTTT; d_call: .; clone_size: .; j_call: TRBJ2-3; v_call: TRBV30
cdr3_aa: CASSQDGPRQGAYVVYTF; cdr3_nt: TGTGCCAGCAGCCAAGACGGTCCCCGACAGGGGGCTTATGTGGTCTACACCTTC; d_call: TRBD1; clone_size: .; j_call: TRBJ1-2; v_call: TRBV4-2
cdr3_aa: CASSEGGGNTIYF; cdr3_nt: TGTGCCAGCAGCGAGGGGGGTGGAAACACCATATATTTT; d_call: .; clone_size: .; j_call: TRBJ1-3; v_call: TRBV7-6
cdr3_aa: CALDRGSYEQYF; cdr3_nt: TGTGCCCTCGACAGGGGGTCCTACGAGCAGTACTTC; d_call: TRBD1; clone_size: once; j_call: TRBJ2-7; v_call: TRBV30
cdr3_aa: CASSLHQGVKKDYGYTF; cdr3_nt: TGCGCCAGCAGCTTGCACCAGGGCGTAAAGAAGGACTATGGCTACACCTTC; d_call: .; clone_size: .; j_call: TRBJ1-2; v_call: TRBV5-1
cdr3_aa: CASSRLAGGSYEQYF; cdr3_nt: TGTGCCAGCAGCCGACTAGCGGGAGGCTCCTACGAGCAGTACTTC; d_call: TRBD2; clone_size: .; j_call: TRBJ2-7; v_call: TRBV7-2
cdr3_aa: CASSKRTSGDYNEQFF; cdr3_nt: TGTGCCAGCAGTAAACGGACTAGCGGGGATTACAATGAGCAGTTCTTC; d_call: TRBD2; clone_size: .; j_call: TRBJ2-1; v_call: TRBV27
cdr3_aa: CASGGGRFYEQYF; cdr3_nt: TGTGCCAGCGGTGGGGGGCGTTTTTACGAGCAGTACTTC; d_call: .; clone_size: .; j_call: TRBJ2-7; v_call: TRBV7-8
cdr3_aa: CASSITRRGSSYEQYF; cdr3_nt: TGTGCCAGTAGTATTACCCGGAGGGGTAGCTCCTACGAGCAGTACTTC; d_call: .; clone_size: .; j_call: TRBJ2-7; v_call: TRBV19
cdr3_aa: CASSKAFGDPEAFF; cdr3_nt: TGTGCCAGCAGCAAGGCCTTCGGGGACCCTGAAGCTTTCTTT; d_call: .; clone_size: .; j_call: TRBJ1-1; v_call: TRBV11-1
cdr3_aa: CASSQDRGVGDTQYF; cdr3_nt: TGCGCCAGCAGCCAAGACAGGGGAGTAGGAGATACGCAGTATTTT; d_call: .; clone_size: .; j_call: TRBJ2-3; v_call: TRBV4-3
cdr3_aa: CASSFGRPSTDTQYF; cdr3_nt: TGTGCCAGCAGTTTCGGGAGGCCTAGCACAGATACGCAGTATTTT; d_call: TRBD2; clone_size: once; j_call: TRBJ2-3; v_call: TRBV6-5